This entry concerns a single TCR beta chain. Its antigen is not identified. This sample is part of a study of T-cell memory formation after mild COVID-19. Study-wide context: Clusters were largely donor specific.

Study-level findings and limits: Nothing showed for sure that second-wave clones peaking on day 37 were SARS-CoV-2 specific. Cross-reactive memory apparently joined, as some responding clones appeared in pre-infection memory.

5'RACE, which relied on constant-segment primers, yielded TCR alpha and TCR beta cDNA libraries carrying sample barcodes and UMIs. TCRdb reprocessed the 5' RACE reads via MiXCR and lists one record per CDR3 protein. The repertoire holds roughly 350,000 distinct CDR3 sequences, with roughly an eighth as singletons. The receptor was derived from a man younger than 35 who had mild COVID-19 (a few samples of this study predate the infection). Cell type and time point are not known. Sequenced sample: PBMCs or a T cell subset sorted from them (not recorded which).

The CDR3: CASSLYRRADEQFF. The CDR3 DNA reads as TGCGCCAGCAGCTTGTACCGCCGCGCCGATGAGCAGTTCTTC. V gene TRBV5-1 combines with J gene TRBJ2-1; D unresolved. Trimming stripped 1 base from V and 8 bases from J, with 13 bases between. The CDR3 spans 14 residues. Germline V gene sequence: CDR1 SGHRS, CDR2 YFSETQ.